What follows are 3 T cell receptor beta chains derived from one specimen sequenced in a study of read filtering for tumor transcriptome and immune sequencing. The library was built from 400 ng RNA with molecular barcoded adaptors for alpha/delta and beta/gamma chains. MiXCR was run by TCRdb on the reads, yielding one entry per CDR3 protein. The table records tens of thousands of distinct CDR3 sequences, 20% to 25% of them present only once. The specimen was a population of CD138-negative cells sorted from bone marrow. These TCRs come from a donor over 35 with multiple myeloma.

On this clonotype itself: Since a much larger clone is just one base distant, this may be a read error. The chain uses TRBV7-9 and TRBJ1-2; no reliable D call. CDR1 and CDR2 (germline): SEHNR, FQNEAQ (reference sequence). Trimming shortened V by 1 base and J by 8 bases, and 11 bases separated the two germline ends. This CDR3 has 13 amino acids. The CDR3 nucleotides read TGTGCCAGCAGCTTAGTAAAGGAGGACGGCTACACCTTC. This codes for CASSLVKEDGYTF. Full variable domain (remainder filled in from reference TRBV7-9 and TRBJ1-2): DTGVSQNPRHKITKRGQNVTFRCDPISEHNRLYWYRQTLGQGPEFLTYFQNEAQLEKSRLLSDRFSAERPKGSFSTLEIQRTEQGDSAMYLCASSLVKEDGYTFGSGTRLTVV.

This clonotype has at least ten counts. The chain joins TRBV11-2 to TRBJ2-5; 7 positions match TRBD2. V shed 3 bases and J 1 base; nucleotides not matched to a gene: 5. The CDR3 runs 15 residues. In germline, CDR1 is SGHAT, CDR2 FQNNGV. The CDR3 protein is CASSFTTSSQETQYF. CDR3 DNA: TGTGCCAGCAGCTTCACGACTAGCAGCCAAGAGACCCAGTACTTC.

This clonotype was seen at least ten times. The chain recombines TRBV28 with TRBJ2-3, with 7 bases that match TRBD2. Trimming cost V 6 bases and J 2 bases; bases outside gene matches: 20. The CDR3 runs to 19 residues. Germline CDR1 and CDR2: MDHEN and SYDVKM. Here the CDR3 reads CASRKGPGGRAEFTDTQYF. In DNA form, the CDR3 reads TGTGCCAGCAGGAAGGGGCCGGGTGGGAGGGCCGAGTTCACAGATACGCAGTATTTT.